This TCR beta chain was sequenced during a study of esophageal squamous cell carcinoma under preoperative chemotherapy. Whole-study findings and limits: Post-treatment tumor-infiltrating lymphocytes appeared partly derived from peripheral T cells migrating into the tumor. Tumor-infiltrating lymphocytes showed no significant post-chemotherapy TCR diversity increase, unlike peripheral T cells.

Germline V CDR1 and CDR2: SGHTA, FQGNSA. The CDR3 has 15 amino acids. TCRdb recomputed calls from the PCR reads with MiXCR, one row per CDR3 protein. The sample shows 30,000 to 35,000 distinct CDR3 sequences, around 49% of them seen only once. This clonotype was observed a few times. Its antigen remains unknown. The junction departs from the called germline gene at one end, perhaps through a read error. The time point is: after preoperative PTX-NDP chemotherapy. Patients received paclitaxel-nedaplatin as preoperative chemotherapy before surgery. This sequence originates from a human donor with esophageal squamous cell carcinoma. The donor label of this sample is uncertain. This chain joins TRBV7-2 and TRBJ2-3, with D maybe TRBD2 (6 bases). Sampling was conducted from a patient given preoperative chemotherapy. The CDR3: CASRLAVSNTGTQYF. The CDR3, as DNA: TGTGCCAGCAGATTAGCGGTGTCGAACACCGGTACGCAGTATTTT.